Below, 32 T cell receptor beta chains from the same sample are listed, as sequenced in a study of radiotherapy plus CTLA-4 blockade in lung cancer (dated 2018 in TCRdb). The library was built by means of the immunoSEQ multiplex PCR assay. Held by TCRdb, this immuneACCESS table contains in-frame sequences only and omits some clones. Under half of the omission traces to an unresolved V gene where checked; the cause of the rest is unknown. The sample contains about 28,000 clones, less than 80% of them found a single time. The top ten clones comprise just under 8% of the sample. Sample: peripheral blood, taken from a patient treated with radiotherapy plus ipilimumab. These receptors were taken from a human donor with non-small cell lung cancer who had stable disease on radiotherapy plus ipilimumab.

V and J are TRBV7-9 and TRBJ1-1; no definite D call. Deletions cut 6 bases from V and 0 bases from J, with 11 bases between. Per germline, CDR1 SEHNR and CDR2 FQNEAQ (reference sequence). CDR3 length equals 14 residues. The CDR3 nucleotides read TGTGCCAGCAGTCCCGGGATCATGAACACTGAAGCTTTCTTT. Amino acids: CASSPGIMNTEAFF. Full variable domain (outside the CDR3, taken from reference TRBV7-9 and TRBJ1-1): DTGVSQNPRHKITKRGQNVTFRCDPISEHNRLYWYRQTLGQGPEFLTYFQNEAQLEKSRLLSDRFSAERPKGSFSTLEIQRTEQGDSAMYLCASSPGIMNTEAFFGQGTRLTVV.

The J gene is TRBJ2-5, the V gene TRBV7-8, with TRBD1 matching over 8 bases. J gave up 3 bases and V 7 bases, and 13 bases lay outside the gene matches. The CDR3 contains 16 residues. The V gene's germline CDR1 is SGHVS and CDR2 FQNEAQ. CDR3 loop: CASTTGQGRVEETQYF. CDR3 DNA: TGTGCCAGCACTACTGGACAGGGAAGGGTCGAAGAGACCCAGTACTTC.

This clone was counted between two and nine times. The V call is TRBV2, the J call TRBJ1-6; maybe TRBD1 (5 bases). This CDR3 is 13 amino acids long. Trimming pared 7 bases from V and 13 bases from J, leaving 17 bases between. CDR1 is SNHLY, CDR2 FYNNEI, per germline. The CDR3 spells CASITGQGHPLHF. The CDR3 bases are TGTGCCAGCATCACCGGTCAGGGCCATCCCCTCCACTTT.

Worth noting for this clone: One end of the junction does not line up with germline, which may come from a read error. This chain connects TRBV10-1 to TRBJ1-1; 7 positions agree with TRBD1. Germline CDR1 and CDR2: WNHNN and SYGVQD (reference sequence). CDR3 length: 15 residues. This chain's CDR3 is CASTSGGQLNTEAFF. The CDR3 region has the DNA TGCGCCAGCACCTCGGGGGGACAGTTGAACACCGAAGCTTTCTTT.

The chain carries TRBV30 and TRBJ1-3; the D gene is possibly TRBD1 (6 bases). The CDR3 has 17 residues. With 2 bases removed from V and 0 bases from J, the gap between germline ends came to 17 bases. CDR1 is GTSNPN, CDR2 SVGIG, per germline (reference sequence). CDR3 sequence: CAWSRTARTLSGNTIYF. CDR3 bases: TGTGCCTGGAGTCGGACAGCTAGGACCCTCTCTGGAAACACCATATATTTT. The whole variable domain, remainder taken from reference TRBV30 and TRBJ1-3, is SQTIHQWPATLVQPVGSPLSLECTVEGTSNPNLYWYRQAAGRGLQLLFYSVGIGQISSEVPQNLSASRPQDRQFILSSKKLLLSDSGFYLCAWSRTARTLSGNTIYFGEGSWLTVV.

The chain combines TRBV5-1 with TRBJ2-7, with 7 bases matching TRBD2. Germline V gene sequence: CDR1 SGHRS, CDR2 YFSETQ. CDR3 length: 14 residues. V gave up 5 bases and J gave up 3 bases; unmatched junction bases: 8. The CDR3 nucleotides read TGCGCCAGCAGTTCGGCACTAGCGAACTACGAGCAGTACTTC. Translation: CASSSALANYEQYF.

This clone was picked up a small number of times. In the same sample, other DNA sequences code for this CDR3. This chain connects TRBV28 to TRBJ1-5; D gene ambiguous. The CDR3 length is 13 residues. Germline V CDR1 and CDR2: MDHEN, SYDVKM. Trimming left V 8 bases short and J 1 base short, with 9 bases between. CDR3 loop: CASLPDSNQPQHF. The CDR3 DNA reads TGTGCCAGCCTCCCAGACAGCAATCAGCCCCAGCATTTT.

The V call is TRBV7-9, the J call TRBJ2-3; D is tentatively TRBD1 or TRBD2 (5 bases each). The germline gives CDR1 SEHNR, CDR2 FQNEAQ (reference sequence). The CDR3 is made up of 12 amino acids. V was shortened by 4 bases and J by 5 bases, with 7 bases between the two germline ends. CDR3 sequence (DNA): TGTGCCAGCAGCTCGAGGGGAGATACGCAGTATTTT. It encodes CASSSRGDTQYF.

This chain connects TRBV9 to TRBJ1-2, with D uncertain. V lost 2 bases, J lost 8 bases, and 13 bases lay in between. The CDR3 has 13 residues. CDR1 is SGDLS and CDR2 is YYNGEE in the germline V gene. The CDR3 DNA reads TGTGCCAGCAGCGTCGATGACCGTTACGGCTACACCTTC. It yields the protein CASSVDDRYGYTF.

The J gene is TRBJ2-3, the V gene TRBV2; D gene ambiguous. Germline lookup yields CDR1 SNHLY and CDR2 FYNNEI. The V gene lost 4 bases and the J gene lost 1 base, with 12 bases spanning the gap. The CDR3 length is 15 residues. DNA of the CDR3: TGTGCCAGCAGTGGTTCATTGGACGGCACAGATACGCAGTATTTT. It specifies CASSGSLDGTDTQYF.

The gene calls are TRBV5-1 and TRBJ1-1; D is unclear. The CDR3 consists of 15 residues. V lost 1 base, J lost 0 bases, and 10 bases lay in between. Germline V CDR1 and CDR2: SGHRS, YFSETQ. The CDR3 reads CASSLIGQLNTEAFF. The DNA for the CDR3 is TGCGCCAGCAGCTTGATTGGGCAGCTGAACACTGAAGCTTTCTTT. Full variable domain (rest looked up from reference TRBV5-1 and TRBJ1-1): KAGVTQTPRYLIKTRGQQVTLSCSPISGHRSVSWYQQTPGQGLQFLFEYFSETQRNKGNFPGRFSGRQFSNSRSEMNVSTLELGDSALYLCASSLIGQLNTEAFFGQGTRLTVV.

CDR3 sequence: CASSFSRGWYTEAFF. DNA of the CDR3: TGTGCCAGCAGTTTTTCCAGGGGGTGGTACACTGAAGCTTTCTTT. The chain carries TRBV28 and TRBJ1-1; 7 positions agree with TRBD1. The germline V gene has CDR1 MDHEN and CDR2 SYDVKM. CDR3 size: 15 residues. The V segment lost 3 bases and the J segment 3 bases; nucleotides outside the gene matches: 7.

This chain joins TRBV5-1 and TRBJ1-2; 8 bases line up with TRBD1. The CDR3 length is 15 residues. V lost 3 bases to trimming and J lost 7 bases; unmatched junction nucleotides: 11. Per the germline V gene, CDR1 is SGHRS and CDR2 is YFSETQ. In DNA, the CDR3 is TGCGCCAGCAGCTCGATCCTAGGGACAGGTGGTGGCTACACCTTC. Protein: CASSSILGTGGGYTF.

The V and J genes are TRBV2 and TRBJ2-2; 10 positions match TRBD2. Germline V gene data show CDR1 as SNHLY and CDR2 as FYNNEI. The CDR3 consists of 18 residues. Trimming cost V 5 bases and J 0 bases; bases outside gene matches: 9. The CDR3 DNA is TGTGCCAGCAGTTATCCCCTAGCGGGGGTTACGAACACCGGGGAGCTGTTTTTT. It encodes CASSYPLAGVTNTGELFF.

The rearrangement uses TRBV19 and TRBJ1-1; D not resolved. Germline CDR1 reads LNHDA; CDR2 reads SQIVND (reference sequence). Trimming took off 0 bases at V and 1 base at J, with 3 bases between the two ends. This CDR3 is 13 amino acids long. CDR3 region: CASSIDRNTEAFF. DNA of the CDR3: TGTGCCAGTAGTATAGACCGGAACACTGAAGCTTTCTTT.

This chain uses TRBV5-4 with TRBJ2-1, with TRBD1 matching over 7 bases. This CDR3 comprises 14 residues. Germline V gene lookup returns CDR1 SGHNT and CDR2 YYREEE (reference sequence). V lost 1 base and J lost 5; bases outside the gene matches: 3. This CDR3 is CASSLLTGHNEQFF. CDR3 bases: TGTGCCAGCAGCTTGCTGACAGGGCACAATGAGCAGTTCTTC.

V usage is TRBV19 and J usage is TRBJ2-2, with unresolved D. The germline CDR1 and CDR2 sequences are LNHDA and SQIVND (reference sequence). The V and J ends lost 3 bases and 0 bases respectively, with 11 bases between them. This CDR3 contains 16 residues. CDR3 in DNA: TGTGCCAGTAGTATTACGCCCGGCGCGAACACCGGGGAGCTGTTTTTT. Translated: CASSITPGANTGELFF.

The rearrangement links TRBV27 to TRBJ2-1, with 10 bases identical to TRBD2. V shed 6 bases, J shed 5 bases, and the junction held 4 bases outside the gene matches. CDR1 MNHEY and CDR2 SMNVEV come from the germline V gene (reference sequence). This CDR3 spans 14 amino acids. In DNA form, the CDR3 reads TGTGCCAGCAGCCAGCGGGGGGGCCACAATGAGCAGTTCTTC. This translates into CASSQRGGHNEQFF.

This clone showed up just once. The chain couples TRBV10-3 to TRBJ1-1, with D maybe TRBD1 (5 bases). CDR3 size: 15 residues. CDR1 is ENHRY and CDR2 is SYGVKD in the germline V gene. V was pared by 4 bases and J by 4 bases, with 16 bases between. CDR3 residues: CAISGEGQFGTEAFF. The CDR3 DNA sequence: TGTGCCATCAGTGGGGAGGGGCAATTCGGCACTGAAGCTTTCTTT.

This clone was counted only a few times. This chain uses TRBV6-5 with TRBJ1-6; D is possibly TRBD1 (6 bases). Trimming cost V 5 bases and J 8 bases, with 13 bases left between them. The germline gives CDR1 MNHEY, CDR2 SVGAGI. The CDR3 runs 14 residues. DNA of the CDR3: TGTGCCAGCAGTCGGACAGACCTCGATTCACCCCTCCACTTT. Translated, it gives CASSRTDLDSPLHF.

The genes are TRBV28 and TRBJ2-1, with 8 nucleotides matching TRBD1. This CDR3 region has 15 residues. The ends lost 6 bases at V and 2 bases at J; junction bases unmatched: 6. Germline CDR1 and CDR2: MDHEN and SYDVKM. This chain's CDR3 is CASSLRDRPYNEQFF. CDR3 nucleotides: TGTGCCAGCAGCCTCCGGGACAGGCCCTACAATGAGCAGTTCTTC.

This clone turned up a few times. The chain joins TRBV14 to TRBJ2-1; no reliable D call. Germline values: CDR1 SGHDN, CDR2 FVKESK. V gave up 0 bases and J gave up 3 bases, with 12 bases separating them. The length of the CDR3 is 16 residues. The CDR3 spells CASSQDPWGFYNEQFF. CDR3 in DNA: TGTGCCAGCAGCCAAGATCCATGGGGATTCTACAATGAGCAGTTCTTC.

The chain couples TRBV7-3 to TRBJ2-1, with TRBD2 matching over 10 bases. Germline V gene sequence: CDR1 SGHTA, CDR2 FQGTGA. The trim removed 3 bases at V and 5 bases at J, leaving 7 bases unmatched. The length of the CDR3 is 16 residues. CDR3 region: CASSFSSGGANNEQFF. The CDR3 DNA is TGTGCCAGCAGCTTTAGCAGCGGGGGGGCAAACAATGAGCAGTTCTTC.

CDR3 in amino acids: CASRVPGTGVGYTF. The CDR3 DNA is TGTGCCAGCAGGGTACCCGGGACAGGGGTAGGCTACACCTTC. The chain has TRBV28 and TRBJ1-2, with 10 bases aligning to TRBD1. In germline, CDR1 is MDHEN, CDR2 SYDVKM. The CDR3 consists of 14 residues. V lost 6 bases to trimming and J lost 8 bases; unmatched junction nucleotides: 9.

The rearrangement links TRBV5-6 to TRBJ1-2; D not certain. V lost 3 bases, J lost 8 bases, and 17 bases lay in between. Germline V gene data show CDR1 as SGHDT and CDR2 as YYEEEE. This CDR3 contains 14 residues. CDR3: CASSSWGRVEGYTF. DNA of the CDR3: TGTGCCAGCAGCTCGTGGGGAAGGGTGGAGGGCTACACCTTC.

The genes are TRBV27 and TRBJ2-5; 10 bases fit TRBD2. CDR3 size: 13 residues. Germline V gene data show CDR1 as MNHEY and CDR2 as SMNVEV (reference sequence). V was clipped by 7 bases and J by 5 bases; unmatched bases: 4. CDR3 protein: CASKRGGIETQYF. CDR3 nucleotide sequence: TGTGCCAGCAAGCGGGGGGGTATTGAGACCCAGTACTTC.

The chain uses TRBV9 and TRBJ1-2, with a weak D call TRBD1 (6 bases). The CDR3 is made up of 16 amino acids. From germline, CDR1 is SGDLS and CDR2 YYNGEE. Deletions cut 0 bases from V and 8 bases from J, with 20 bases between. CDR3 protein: CASSVGNTGKAGGYTF. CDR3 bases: TGTGCCAGCAGCGTAGGGAATACAGGGAAGGCGGGAGGCTACACCTTC.

The CDR3 nucleotides are TGTGCCAGTAGTATAAGAGGTGCAACTAATGAAAAACTGTTTTTT. This translates into CASSIRGATNEKLFF. The rearrangement joins TRBV19 to TRBJ1-4; D unclear. V was shortened by 2 bases and J by 0 bases, with 7 bases between the two germline ends. The CDR3 has 15 residues. In germline, CDR1 is LNHDA, CDR2 SQIVND (reference sequence).

The CDR3 DNA sequence: TGCAGCGTCCCCCCACGGGCGGGGAACACTGAAGCTTTCTTT. It translates to CSVPPRAGNTEAFF. V gene TRBV29-1 combines with J gene TRBJ1-1; D is ambiguous. The CDR3 is 14 amino acids. Trimming shortened V by 6 bases and J by 1 base, and 15 bases separated the two germline ends. Germline V gene sequence: CDR1 SQVTM, CDR2 ANQGSEA.

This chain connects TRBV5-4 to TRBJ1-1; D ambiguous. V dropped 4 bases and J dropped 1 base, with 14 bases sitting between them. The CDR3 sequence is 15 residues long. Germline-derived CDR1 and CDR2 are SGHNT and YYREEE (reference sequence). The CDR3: CASSPLERPNTEAFF. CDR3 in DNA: TGTGCCAGCAGCCCGCTGGAGCGACCGAACACTGAAGCTTTCTTT.

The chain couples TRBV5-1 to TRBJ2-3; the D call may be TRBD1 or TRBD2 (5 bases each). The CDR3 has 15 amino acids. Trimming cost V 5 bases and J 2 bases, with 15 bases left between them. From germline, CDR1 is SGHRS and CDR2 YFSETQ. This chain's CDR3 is CASRFRDGDTDTQYF. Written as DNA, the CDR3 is TGCGCCAGCAGGTTCCGGGACGGAGACACAGATACGCAGTATTTT.

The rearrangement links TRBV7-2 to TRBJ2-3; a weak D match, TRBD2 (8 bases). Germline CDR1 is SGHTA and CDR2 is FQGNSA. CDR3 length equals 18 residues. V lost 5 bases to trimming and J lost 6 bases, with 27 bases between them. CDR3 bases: TGTGCCAGCAGCCCGCGGCTAGCGGGTACCCCAGGGGGGGATACGCAGTATTTT. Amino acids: CASSPRLAGTPGGDTQYF.